This T cell receptor beta chain stems from a study of CD8 T cells in Susac syndrome. CD8+ and CD4+ blood T cells underwent TCR beta sequencing. The multiple sclerosis controls comprised treatment-naive patients whose relapsing-remitting disease was stable or active. In contrast to the negatively isolated CD8+ and CD4+ T cells, TEMRA cells were FACS-enriched. Random hexamers served to reverse transcribe roughly 0.45 to 1 ug RNA. With immunoSEQ multiplex PCR, TCR beta CDR3 was amplified across 54 Vbeta and 13 Jbeta. TCRdb fed the immunoSEQ multiplex PCR reads into MiXCR, producing one record per CDR3 protein. Among 69,000 or so distinct CDR3 sequences listed, roughly 94% were seen once. The CDR3 extends over 12 amino acids. V lost 2 bases and J lost 13, with 9 bases in between. Looked up from germline, CDR1 is MNHEY and CDR2 is SMNVEV (reference sequence).

The receptor was derived from a human donor with multiple sclerosis. The gene calls are TRBV27 and TRBJ1-6; D uncertain. The specimen was CD8+ T cells from PBMCs. This CDR3 is CASSLTGVPLHF. CDR3 nucleotides: TGTGCCAGCAGTTTAACGGGTGTCCCCCTCCACTTT.